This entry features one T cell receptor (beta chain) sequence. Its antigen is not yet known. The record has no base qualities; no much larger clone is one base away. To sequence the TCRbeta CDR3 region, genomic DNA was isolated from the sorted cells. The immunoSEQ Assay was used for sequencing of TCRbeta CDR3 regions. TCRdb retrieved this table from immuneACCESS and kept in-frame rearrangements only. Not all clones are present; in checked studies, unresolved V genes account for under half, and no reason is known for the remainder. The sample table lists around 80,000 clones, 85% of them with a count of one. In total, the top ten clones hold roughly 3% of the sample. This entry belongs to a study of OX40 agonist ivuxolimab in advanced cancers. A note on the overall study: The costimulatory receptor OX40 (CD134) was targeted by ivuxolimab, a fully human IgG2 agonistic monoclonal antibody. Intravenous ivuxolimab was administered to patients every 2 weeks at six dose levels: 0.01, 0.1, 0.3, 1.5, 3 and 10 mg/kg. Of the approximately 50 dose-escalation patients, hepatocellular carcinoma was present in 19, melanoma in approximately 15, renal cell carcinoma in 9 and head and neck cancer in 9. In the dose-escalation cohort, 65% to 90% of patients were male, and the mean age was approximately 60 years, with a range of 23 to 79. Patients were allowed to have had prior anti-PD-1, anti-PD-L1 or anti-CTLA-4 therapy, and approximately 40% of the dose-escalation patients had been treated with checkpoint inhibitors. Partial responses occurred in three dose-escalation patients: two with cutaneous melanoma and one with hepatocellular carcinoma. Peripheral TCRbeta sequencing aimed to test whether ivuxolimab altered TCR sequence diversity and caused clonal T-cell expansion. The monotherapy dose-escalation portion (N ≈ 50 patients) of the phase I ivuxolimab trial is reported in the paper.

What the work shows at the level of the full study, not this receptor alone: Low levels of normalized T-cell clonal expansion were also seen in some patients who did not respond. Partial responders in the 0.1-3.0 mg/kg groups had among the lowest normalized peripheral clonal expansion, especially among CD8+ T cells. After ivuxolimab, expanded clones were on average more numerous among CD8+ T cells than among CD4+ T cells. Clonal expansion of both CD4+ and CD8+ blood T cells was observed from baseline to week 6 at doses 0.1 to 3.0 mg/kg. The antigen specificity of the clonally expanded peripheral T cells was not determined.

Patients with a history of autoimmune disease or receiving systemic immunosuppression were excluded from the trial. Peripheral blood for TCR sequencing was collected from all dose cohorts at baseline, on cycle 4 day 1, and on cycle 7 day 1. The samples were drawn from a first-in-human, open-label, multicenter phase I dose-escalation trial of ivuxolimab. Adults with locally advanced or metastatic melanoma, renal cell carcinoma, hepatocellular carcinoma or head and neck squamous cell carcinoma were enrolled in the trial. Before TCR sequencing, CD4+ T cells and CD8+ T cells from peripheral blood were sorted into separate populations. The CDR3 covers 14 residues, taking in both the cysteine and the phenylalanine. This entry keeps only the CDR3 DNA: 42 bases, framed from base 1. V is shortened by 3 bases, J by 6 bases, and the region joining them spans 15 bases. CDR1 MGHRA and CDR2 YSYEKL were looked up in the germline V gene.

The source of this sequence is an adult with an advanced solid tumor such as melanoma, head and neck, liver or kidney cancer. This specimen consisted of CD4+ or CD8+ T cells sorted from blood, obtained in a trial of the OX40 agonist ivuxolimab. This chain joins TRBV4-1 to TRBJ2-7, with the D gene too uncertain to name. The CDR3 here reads CASSHPLTGPEQYF. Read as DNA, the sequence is TGCGCCAGCAGCCACCCCCTAACCGGGCCCGAGCAGTACTTC.